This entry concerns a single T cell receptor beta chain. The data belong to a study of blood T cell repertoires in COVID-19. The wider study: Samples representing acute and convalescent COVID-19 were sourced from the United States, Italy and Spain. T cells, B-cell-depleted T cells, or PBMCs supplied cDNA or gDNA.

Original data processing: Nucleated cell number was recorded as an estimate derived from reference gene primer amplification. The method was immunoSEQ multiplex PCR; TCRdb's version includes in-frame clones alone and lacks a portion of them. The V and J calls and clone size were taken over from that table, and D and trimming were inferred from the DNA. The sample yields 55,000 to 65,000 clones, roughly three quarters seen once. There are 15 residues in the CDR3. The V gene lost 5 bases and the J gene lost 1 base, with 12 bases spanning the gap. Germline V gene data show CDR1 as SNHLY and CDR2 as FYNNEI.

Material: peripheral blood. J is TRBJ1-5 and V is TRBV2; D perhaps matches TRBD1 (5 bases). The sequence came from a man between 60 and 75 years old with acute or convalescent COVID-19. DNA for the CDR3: TGTGCCAGCAGTCTCTCAGGGTGGAGCAATCAGCCCCAGCATTTT. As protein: CASSLSGWSNQPQHF.